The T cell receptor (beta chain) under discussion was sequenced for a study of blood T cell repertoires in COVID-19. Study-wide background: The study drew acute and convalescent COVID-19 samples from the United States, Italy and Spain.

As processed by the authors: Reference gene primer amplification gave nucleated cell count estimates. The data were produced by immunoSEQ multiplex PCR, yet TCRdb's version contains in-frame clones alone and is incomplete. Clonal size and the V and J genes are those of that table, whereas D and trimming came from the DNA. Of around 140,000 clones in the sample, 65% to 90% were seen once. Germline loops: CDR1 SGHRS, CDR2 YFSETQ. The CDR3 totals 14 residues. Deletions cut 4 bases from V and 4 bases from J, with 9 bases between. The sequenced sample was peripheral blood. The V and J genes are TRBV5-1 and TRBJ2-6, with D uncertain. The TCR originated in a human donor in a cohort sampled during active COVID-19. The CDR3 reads CASSPSPGANVLTF. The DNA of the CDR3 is TGCGCCAGCAGCCCTAGTCCAGGGGCCAACGTCCTGACTTTC.